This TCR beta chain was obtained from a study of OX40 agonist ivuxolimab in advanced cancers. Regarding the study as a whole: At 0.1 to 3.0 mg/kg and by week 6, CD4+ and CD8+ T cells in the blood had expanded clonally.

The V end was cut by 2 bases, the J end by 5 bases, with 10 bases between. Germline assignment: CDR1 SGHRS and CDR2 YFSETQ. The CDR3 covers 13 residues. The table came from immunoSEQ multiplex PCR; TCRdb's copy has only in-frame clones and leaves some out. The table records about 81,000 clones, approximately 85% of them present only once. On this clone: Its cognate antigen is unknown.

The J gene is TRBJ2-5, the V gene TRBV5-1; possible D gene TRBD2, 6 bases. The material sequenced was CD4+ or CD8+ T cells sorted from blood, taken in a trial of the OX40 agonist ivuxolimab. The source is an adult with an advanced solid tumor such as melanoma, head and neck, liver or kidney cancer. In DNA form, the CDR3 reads TGCGCCAGCAGCTTCGGGGGAGTGGAGACCCAGTACTTC. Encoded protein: CASSFGGVETQYF.